The rows below give T cell receptor beta chains drawn from one sample of a study of CD8 T cells in ankylosing spondylitis. TCRdb processed the 5' RACE reads anew with MiXCR; each CDR3 protein has one entry. The table lists approximately 150,000 distinct CDR3 sequences, approximately 10% of them singletons. Specimen: blood, either unsorted or a sorted T cell fraction (not recorded which). These receptors originate from a female donor with ankylosing spondylitis or in good health (not recorded which). Each CDR3 is given with its conserved first and last residue. D genes are given only for firm matches. Clone size appears in some rows only: once, few, many, or a class for an expanded clone.

CDR3 protein,CDR3 DNA,D gene,V gene,clone size,J gene
CASSSPQNLVSYEQYF,TGTGCCAGCAGTTCTCCTCAGAACCTCGTCTCCTACGAGCAGTACTTC,NA,TRBV28,few,TRBJ2-7
CSARTSGPGTGELFF,TGCAGTGCTAGGACTAGCGGCCCGGGGACCGGGGAGCTGTTTTTT,TRBD2,TRBV20-1,few,TRBJ2-2
CASGYGLAGAEAYEQYF,TGTGCCAGCGGTTATGGACTAGCGGGAGCGGAGGCCTACGAGCAGTACTTC,TRBD2,TRBV6-2/TRBV6-3,NA,TRBJ2-7
CASSYLSHRGNEQFF,TGTGCCAGCAGTTACCTCAGCCACCGAGGGAATGAGCAGTTCTTC,NA,TRBV6-2/TRBV6-3,few,TRBJ2-1
CATGTGGGYEQYF,TGTGCCACGGGGACAGGGGGCGGCTACGAGCAGTACTTC,TRBD1,TRBV12-3/TRBV12-4,few,TRBJ2-7
CASSQDPTGSGEQYF,TGTGCCAGCAGCCAAGATCCGACAGGGAGTGGTGAGCAGTACTTC,TRBD1,TRBV3-1,NA,TRBJ2-7
CASSYGAGGSTDTQYF,TGTGCCAGCAGTTATGGGGCTGGCGGAAGCACAGATACGCAGTATTTT,NA,TRBV6-5,few,TRBJ2-3
CAVSGEGETQYF,TGTGCCGTCTCAGGGGAGGGGGAGACCCAGTACTTC,NA,TRBV6-6,many,TRBJ2-5
CASSYSFSGETQYF,TGTGCCAGCAGTTACTCGTTTAGCGGAGAGACCCAGTACTTC,NA,TRBV6-5,many,TRBJ2-5
CASSVEREPYNEQFF,TGTGCCAGCAGCGTGGAGCGGGAGCCCTACAATGAGCAGTTCTTC,TRBD2,TRBV9,few,TRBJ2-1
CSASGGREAGNEQFF,TGCAGTGCTAGCGGGGGGCGTGAAGCTGGCAATGAGCAGTTCTTC,NA,TRBV20-1,few,TRBJ2-1
CASSYLTRTEYGYTF,TGTGCCAGCAGCTACCTCACTCGTACGGAGTATGGCTACACCTTC,NA,TRBV12-3/TRBV12-4,few,TRBJ1-2
CASSYTETSGSNEQFF,TGTGCCAGCAGTTACACGGAGACTAGCGGGAGCAATGAGCAGTTCTTC,TRBD2,TRBV6-5,NA,TRBJ2-1
CASSQDGGPWQTEAFF,TGCGCCAGCAGCCAAGATGGGGGGCCTTGGCAGACTGAAGCTTTCTTT,NA,TRBV4-3,NA,TRBJ1-1
CSAERGLEEETQYF,TGCAGCGCGGAACGGGGACTAGAGGAGGAGACCCAGTACTTC,TRBD2,TRBV29-1,NA,TRBJ2-5
CSAKYLLAGNTGELFF,TGCAGTGCTAAATACTTGCTAGCGGGGAACACCGGGGAGCTGTTTTTT,TRBD2,TRBV20-1,few,TRBJ2-2